Here is one T cell receptor beta chain with its context. Its specificity is unknown. The sample comes from a study of cytomegalovirus exposure and HLA in healthy donors. Regarding the study as a whole: The authors reported that TCR beta sequences could predict HLA-A and HLA-B alleles. These predictions were accurate for most subjects in the first cohort. Despite most TCR sequences being rare, some public TCRs occurred in many donors.

Despite likely unrecorded immune exposures, the donors were nominally healthy at the time of sampling. Unmatched junction bases numbered 13, after V lost 5 bases and J lost 5 bases. In germline, CDR1 is SGHRS, CDR2 YFSETQ. CDR3 length equals 16 residues. PCR primers comprised 60 Vbeta and 13 Jbeta primers. Original processing notes: Per a later analysis, the number of unique TCR beta chains was approximately 80 million, of which 10 million to 11 million were shared. Method: immunoSEQ multiplex PCR; TCRdb's copy keeps in-frame clones and lacks some. The D gene and trimming were derived from the DNA, and the V and J assignments and clone size from that table. Of under 150,000 clones detected, around 83% appear once; the ten largest clones hold 0.95% to 1.5%.

The chain couples TRBV5-1 to TRBJ2-1, with 7 bases aligning to TRBD2. The source material was PBMCs. The clonotype was recovered from a girl aged 2-10 years in good health and CMV-seronegative. The chain's CDR3 is CASSSQLALTNNEQFF. The CDR3 DNA reads as TGCGCCAGCAGTTCACAACTAGCGCTAACGAACAATGAGCAGTTCTTC.